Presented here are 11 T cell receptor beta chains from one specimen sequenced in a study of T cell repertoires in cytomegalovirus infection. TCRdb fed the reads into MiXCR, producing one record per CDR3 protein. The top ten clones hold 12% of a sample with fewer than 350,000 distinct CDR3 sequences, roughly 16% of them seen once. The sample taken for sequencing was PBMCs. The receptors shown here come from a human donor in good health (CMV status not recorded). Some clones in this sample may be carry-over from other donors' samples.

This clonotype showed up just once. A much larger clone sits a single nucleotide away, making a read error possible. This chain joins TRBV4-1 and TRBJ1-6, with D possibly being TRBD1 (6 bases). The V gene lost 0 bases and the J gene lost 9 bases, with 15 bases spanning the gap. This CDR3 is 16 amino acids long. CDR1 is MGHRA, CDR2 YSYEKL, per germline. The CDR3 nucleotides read TGCGCCAGCAGCCAAGACCTGGGAGGGGGGCGTTCACCCCTCCACTTT. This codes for CASSQDLGGGRSPLHF.

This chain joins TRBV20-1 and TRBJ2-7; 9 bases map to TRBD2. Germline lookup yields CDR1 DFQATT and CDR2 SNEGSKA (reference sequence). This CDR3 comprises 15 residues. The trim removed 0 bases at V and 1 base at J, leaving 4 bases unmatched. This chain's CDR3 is CSAREGGGASYEQYF. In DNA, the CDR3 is TGCAGTGCTAGAGAGGGCGGGGGGGCATCCTACGAGCAGTACTTC.

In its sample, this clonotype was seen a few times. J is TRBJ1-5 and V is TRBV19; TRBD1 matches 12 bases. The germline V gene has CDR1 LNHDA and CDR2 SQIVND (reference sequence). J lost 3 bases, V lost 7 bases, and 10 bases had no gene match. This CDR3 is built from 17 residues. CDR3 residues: CASINIGTGGLNQPQHF. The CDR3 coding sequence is TGTGCCAGTATCAATATCGGGACAGGGGGCCTCAATCAGCCCCAGCATTTT. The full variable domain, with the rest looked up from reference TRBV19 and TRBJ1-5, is DGGITQSPKYLFRKEGQNVTLSCEQNLNHDAMYWYRQDPGQGLRLIYYSQIVNDFQKGDIAEGYSVSREKKESFPLTVTSAQKNPTAFYLCASINIGTGGLNQPQHFGDGTRLSIL.

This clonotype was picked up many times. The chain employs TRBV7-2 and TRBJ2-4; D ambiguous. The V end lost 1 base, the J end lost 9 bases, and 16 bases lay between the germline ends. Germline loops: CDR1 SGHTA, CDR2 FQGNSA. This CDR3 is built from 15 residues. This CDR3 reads CASSLDPNMWSIQYF. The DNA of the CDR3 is TGTGCCAGCAGCTTAGATCCTAATATGTGGAGCATTCAGTACTTC.

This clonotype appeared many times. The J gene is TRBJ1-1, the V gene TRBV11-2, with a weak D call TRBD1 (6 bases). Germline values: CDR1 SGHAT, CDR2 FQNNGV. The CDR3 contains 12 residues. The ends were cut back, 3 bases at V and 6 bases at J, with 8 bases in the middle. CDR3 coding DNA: TGTGCCAGCAGCTTGGGGACACCTGAAGCTTTCTTT. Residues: CASSLGTPEAFF.

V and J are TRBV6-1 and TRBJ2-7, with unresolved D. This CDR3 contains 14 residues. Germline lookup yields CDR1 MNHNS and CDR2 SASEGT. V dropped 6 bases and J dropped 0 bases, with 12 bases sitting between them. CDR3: CASRLTLRSYEQYF. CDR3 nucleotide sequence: TGTGCCAGCAGGCTGACTCTTCGCTCCTACGAGCAGTACTTC.

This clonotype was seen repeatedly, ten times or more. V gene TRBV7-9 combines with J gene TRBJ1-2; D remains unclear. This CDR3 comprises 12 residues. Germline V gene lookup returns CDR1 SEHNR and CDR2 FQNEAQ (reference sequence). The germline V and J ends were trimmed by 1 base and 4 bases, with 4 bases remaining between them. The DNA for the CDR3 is TGTGCCAGCAGCTTAGACGGCTATGGCTACACCTTC. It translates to CASSLDGYGYTF.

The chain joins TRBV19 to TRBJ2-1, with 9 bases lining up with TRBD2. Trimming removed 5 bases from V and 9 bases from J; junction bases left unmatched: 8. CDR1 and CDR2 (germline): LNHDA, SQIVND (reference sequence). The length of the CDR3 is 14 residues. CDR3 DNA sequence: TGTGCCAGTAGTGAATTAGCGGGGGTGTTTGAGCAGTTCTTC. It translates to CASSELAGVFEQFF.

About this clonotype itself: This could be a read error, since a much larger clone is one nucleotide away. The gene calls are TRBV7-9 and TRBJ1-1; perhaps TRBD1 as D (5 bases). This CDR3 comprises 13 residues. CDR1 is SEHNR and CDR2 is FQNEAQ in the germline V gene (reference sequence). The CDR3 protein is CANSRGGGTEAFF. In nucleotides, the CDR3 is TGTGCCAACAGCCGTGGGGGGGGCACTGAAGCTTTCTTT.

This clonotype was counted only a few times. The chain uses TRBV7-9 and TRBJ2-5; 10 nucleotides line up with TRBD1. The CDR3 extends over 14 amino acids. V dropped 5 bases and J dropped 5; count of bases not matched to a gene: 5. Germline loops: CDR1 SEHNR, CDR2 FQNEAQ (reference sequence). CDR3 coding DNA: TGTGCCAGCAGCAAAGACAGGGGGCAGGAGACCCAGTACTTC. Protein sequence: CASSKDRGQETQYF.

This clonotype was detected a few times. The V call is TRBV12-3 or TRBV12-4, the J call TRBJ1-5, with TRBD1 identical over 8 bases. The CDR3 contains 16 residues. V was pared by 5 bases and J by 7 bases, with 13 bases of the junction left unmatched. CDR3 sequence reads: CASSLVRGRSSQPQHF. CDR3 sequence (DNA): TGTGCCAGCAGTCTGGTCAGGGGGCGGTCGAGCCAGCCCCAGCATTTT.